This T cell receptor (beta chain) was identified during a study of blood T cells in healthy people across ages. Then a second PCR, running about 6 to 12 cycles, was carried out with a sample-barcoded 5' primer and a J-beta primer mix. Each cDNA molecule was tagged by a template-switch adaptor that had 12 random nucleotides. TCRdb independently ran MiXCR on the 5' RACE reads; one entry per CDR3 protein. This sample has hundreds of thousands of distinct CDR3 sequences, with around 54% found just once. This clonotype occurred a few times. V shed 4 bases and J 7 bases; nucleotides not matched to a gene: 11. The CDR3 consists of 14 residues. Germline assignment: CDR1 SQVTM and CDR2 ANQGSEA.

This chain uses TRBV29-1 with TRBJ1-1; 8 nucleotides align to TRBD1. Sequencing was carried out using blood. This TCR was sampled from a man aged 60 to 75 in good health. The CDR3 is CSVGGTGGGDEAFF. Written as DNA, the CDR3 is TGCAGCGTTGGGGGTACAGGGGGTGGGGATGAAGCTTTCTTT.